These T cell receptor beta chains were read from a single sample in a study of T cells expressing NK-cell markers. TCRdb re-called the 5' RACE reads; every CDR3 protein appears as one record, without DNA. The listing contains about 460,000 distinct CDR3 sequences. The sample taken for sequencing was blood T cells: a sorted CD56 or NKG2C T cell subset, CD4+ or CD8+ T cells, or bulk PBMC T cells (not recorded which). These receptor sequences come from a woman aged 50 to 60 in good health. Both conserved end residues are part of each CDR3.

CDR3aa,j_gene,len,v_gene
CAWSTNSGQGNQPQHF,TRBJ1-5,16,TRBV30
CASSPQTGMMETQYF,TRBJ2-5,15,TRBV7-8
CASSLLAGQSTSTDTQYF,TRBJ2-3,18,TRBV5-1
CASSLAGVAYEQYF,TRBJ2-7,14,TRBV27
CASSFDGTRVFNEQFF,TRBJ2-1,16,TRBV7-9
CASSRDRVSYEQYF,TRBJ2-7,14,TRBV5-1
CASSPRAGSRQFF,TRBJ2-1,13,TRBV3-1
CSASIARDYGYTF,TRBJ1-2,13,TRBV20-1
CASSFSVSGNTIYF,TRBJ1-3,14,TRBV12-3/TRBV12-4
CASTHGTGNYGYTF,TRBJ1-2,14,TRBV28
CASSLYPGSNQPQHF,TRBJ1-5,15,TRBV5-1
CASSTPSPQETQYF,TRBJ2-5,14,TRBV28
CASSSRQGASYNEQFF,TRBJ2-1,16,TRBV7-9
CASSPGVGRDTIYF,TRBJ1-3,14,TRBV9
CASSKRQGSGNQPQHF,TRBJ1-5,16,TRBV5-5
CASSIGIQETQYF,TRBJ2-5,13,TRBV6-1
CASSQSLAGGWGNEQFF,TRBJ2-1,17,TRBV3-1
CASSLGRTSGFGTQYF,TRBJ2-3,16,TRBV11-2
CASSPLAASTDTQYF,TRBJ2-3,15,TRBV18